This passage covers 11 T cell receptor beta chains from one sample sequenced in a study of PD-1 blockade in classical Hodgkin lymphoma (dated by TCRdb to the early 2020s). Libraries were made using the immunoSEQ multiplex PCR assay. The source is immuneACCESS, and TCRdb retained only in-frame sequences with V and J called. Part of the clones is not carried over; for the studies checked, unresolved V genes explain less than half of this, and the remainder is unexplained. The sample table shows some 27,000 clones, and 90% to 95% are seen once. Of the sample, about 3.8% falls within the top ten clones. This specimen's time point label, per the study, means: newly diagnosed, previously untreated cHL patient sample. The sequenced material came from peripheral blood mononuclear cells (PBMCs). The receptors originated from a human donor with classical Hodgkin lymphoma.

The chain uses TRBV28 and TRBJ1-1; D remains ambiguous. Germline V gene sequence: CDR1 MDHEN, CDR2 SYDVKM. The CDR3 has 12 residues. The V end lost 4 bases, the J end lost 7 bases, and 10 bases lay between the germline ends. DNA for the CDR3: TGTGCCAGCAGTTCGCCGGTCAATGAAGCTTTCTTT. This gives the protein CASSSPVNEAFF.

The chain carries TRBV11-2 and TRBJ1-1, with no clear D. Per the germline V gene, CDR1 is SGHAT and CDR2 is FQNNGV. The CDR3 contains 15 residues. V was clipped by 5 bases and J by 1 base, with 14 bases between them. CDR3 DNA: TGTGCCAGCAGCGCGTTCACAGAGCCGAACACTGAAGCTTTCTTT. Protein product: CASSAFTEPNTEAFF.

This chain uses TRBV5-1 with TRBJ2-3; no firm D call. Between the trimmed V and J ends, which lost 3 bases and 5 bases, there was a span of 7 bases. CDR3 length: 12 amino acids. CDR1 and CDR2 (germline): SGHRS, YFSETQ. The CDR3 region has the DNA TGCGCCAGCAGCTGGTTAGAAGATACGCAGTATTTT. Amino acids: CASSWLEDTQYF.

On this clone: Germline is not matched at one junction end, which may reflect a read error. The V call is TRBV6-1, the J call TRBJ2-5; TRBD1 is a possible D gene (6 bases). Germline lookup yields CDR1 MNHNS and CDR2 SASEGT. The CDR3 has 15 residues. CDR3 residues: CANSVDPAGVETQYF. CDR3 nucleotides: TGTGCCAACAGTGTCGACCCAGCAGGGGTAGAGACCCAGTACTTC.

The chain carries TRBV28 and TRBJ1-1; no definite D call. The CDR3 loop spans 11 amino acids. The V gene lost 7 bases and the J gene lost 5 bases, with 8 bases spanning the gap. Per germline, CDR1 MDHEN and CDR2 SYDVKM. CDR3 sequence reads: CASTWETEAFF. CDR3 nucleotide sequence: TGTGCCAGCACCTGGGAAACTGAAGCTTTCTTT.

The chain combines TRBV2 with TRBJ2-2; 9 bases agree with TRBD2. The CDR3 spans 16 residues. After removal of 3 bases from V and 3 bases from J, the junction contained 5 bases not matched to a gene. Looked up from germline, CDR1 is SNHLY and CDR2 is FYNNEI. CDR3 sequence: CASSEGTSPYTGELFF. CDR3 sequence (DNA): TGTGCCAGCAGTGAGGGGACTAGCCCATACACCGGGGAGCTGTTTTTT. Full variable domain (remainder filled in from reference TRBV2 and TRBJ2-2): EPEVTQTPSHQVTQMGQEVILRCVPISNHLYFYWYRQILGQKVEFLVSFYNNEISEKSEIFDDQFSVERPDGSNFTLKIRSTKLEDSAMYFCASSEGTSPYTGELFFGEGSRLTVL.

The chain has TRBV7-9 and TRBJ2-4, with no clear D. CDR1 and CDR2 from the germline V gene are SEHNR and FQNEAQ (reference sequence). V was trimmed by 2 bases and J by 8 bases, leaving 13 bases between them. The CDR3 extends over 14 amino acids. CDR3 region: CASSLTDPQDIQYF. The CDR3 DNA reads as TGTGCCAGCAGCTTAACGGATCCGCAGGACATTCAGTACTTC.

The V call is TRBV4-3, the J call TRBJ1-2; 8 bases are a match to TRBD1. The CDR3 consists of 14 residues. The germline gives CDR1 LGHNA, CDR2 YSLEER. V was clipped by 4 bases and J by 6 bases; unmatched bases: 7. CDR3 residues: CASSLTGGSHGYTF. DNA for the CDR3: TGCGCCAGCAGCCTAACAGGGGGATCACATGGCTACACCTTC.

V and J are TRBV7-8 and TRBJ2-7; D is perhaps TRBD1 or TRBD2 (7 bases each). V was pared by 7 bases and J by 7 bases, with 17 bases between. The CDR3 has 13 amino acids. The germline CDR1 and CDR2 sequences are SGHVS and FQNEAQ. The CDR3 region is CASTPGGALEQYF. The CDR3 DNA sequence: TGTGCCAGCACCCCAGGGGGGGCCCTGGAGCAGTACTTC.

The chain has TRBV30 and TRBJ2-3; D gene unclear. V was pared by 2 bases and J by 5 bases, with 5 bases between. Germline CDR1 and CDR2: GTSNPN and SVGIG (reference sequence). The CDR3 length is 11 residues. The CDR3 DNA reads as TGTGCCTGGAGTAGACTAGATACGCAGTATTTT. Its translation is CAWSRLDTQYF.

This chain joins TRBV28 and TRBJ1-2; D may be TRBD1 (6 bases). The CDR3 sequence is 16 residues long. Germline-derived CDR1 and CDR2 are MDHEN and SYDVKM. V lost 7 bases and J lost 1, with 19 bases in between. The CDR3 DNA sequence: TGTGCCAGCAAAGTCGGCGGGGGGCGCGATAACTATGGCTACACCTTC. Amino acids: CASKVGGGRDNYGYTF.